This is a list of T cell receptor beta chains from one sample in a study of radiation and T cells in renal cell carcinoma. Libraries were prepared by immunoSEQ multiplex PCR; TCRdb keeps only in-frame clonotypes and omits some of them. This repertoire shows some 150,000 clones, roughly 83% found once; its top ten account for approximately 22%. The sample in question was blood, obtained from a patient whose treatment included radiotherapy and nephrectomy. Every receptor here comes from a woman aged 50 to 65 with renal cell carcinoma. Both conserved end residues are part of each CDR3. D genes are given only for firm matches. Not every row has a clone size; where given, it reads once, few, many or a size class.

clone_size	d_call	cdr3_length	j_call	v_call	cdr3_nt	cdr3_aa
-	-	15	TRBJ2-5	TRBV11-3	TGTGCCAGCAGCTTAGCCAGAGGGGTCGGGGAGACCCAGTACTTC	CASSLARGVGETQYF
-	TRBD1	16	TRBJ1-1	TRBV4-3	TGCGCCAGCAGCCAAGAGGTCCTCCAGGGGGCCACTGAAGCTTTCTTT	CASSQEVLQGATEAFF
-	TRBD1	15	TRBJ2-4	TRBV11-2	TGTGCCAGCAGCGGATCCCCGGGACAGAAAAACATTCAGTACTTC	CASSGSPGQKNIQYF
-	TRBD2	15	TRBJ2-5	TRBV11-2	TGTGCCAGCAGCTTAGGGACTAGCGAAGGGCGAACCCAGTACTTC	CASSLGTSEGRTQYF
-	-	11	TRBJ1-1	TRBV10-3	TGTGCCATCACCGATTCCCATGAAGCTTTCTTT	CAITDSHEAFF
-	-	14	TRBJ2-3	TRBV19	TGTGCCAGTAGTGGACTGGGGGATTGGGATACGCAGTATTTT	CASSGLGDWDTQYF
-	-	13	TRBJ2-7	TRBV2	TGTGCCAGCCGGAGGGTGGGATCCTACGAGCAGTACTTC	CASRRVGSYEQYF
once	TRBD2	14	TRBJ2-5	TRBV18	TGTGCCAGCTCACCACAGCGGGGGGAAGAGACCCAGTACTTC	CASSPQRGEETQYF
-	TRBD1	15	TRBJ1-4	TRBV5-4	TGTGCCAGCAGCTCCCGGGACAGGGATCATGAAAAACTGTTTTTT	CASSSRDRDHEKLFF
-	TRBD1	14	TRBJ2-7	TRBV18	TGTGCCAGCCCCAAAACCGGGACAGTCTACGAGCAGTACTTC	CASPKTGTVYEQYF
-	-	14	TRBJ1-4	TRBV18	TGTGCCAGCTCACCACCCGGGATCCTCGAAAAACTGTTTTTT	CASSPPGILEKLFF
-	-	12	TRBJ2-5	TRBV29-1	TGCAGCGTTCTGGGGACGGAAGAGACCCAGTACTTC	CSVLGTEETQYF
-	-	16	TRBJ2-3	TRBV4-2	TGTGCCAGCAGCTTCGTACGGGGGGCACTGACAGATACGCAGTATTTT	CASSFVRGALTDTQYF
-	-	13	TRBJ2-2	TRBV30	TGTGCCTGGAGTGCCAGGGGAACCGGGGAGCTGTTTTTT	CAWSARGTGELFF
-	-	13	TRBJ1-1	TRBV5-4	TGTGCCAGCAGACAAATTGACGGGACTGAAGCTTTCTTT	CASRQIDGTEAFF
-	TRBD2	15	TRBJ2-7	TRBV6-5	TGTGCCAGCAGAGCAACTGGGACTAGCGGGATGGAACAGTACTTC	CASRATGTSGMEQYF
-	TRBD1	13	TRBJ1-1	TRBV4-1	TGCGCCAGCAGCCTCGACAGGGTAACTGAAGCTTTCTTT	CASSLDRVTEAFF
-	TRBD1	14	TRBJ2-1	TRBV18	TGTGCCAGCTCACCTGGGACAGGGGCCAATGAGCAGTTCTTC	CASSPGTGANEQFF
-	-	15	TRBJ2-5	TRBV4-1	TGCGCCAGCAGCCAGGCATGGGACTTCGAAGAGACCCAGTACTTC	CASSQAWDFEETQYF
-	TRBD1	15	TRBJ2-2	TRBV4-3	TGCGCCAGCAGCCCACAGGGGGCAGAGACCGGGGAGCTGTTTTTT	CASSPQGAETGELFF
once	TRBD1	15	TRBJ2-2	TRBV11-2	TGTGCCAGCAGCTTATCAGGGGGTAGCACCGGGGAGCTGTTTTTT	CASSLSGGSTGELFF
-	TRBD1	15	TRBJ2-7	TRBV7-2	TGTGCCAGCAGCATGACCGGGACAGGGTCCTACGAGCAGTACTTC	CASSMTGTGSYEQYF
-	-	13	TRBJ2-2	TRBV6-4	TGTGCCAGCCGCCACGGGTCCACCGGGGAGCTGTTTTTT	CASRHGSTGELFF
-	TRBD1	13	TRBJ1-1	TRBV19	TGTGCCAGTAGTATCAACAGGGGTAATGAAGCTTTCTTT	CASSINRGNEAFF
-	TRBD1	14	TRBJ2-2	TRBV10-3	TGTGCCATCGCCGTAACAGGGGACACCGGGGAGCTGTTTTTT	CAIAVTGDTGELFF
-	-	13	TRBJ2-1	TRBV19	TGTGCCAGTTGGGGGGGGCCGTCAGATGAGCAGTTCTTC	CASWGGPSDEQFF
few	-	15	TRBJ1-6	TRBV21-1	TGTGCCAGCACCGAAACCGGGACAGGGATTTCACCCCTCCACTTT	CASTETGTGISPLHF
-	-	15	TRBJ2-1	TRBV14	TGTGCCAGCAGCCAAGGTCTACCTAGCGTTAATGAGCAGTTCTTC	CASSQGLPSVNEQFF
-	-	13	TRBJ2-2	TRBV9	TGTGCCAGCAGCGTAAGATTGAGCGGGGAGCTGTTTTTT	CASSVRLSGELFF
-	-	15	TRBJ1-2	TRBV15	TGTGCCACCAGCAGAGAGTCGATTGCCAGCTATGGCTACACCTTC	CATSRESIASYGYTF
-	-	13	TRBJ1-4	TRBV6-5	TGTGCCAGCAGTCCGGGACATCGTGAAAAACTGTTTTTT	CASSPGHREKLFF
-	-	14	TRBJ1-3	TRBV6-5	TGTGCCAGCAGTCGGGACATTACTGGAAACACCATATATTTT	CASSRDITGNTIYF
-	-	13	TRBJ1-1	TRBV18	TGTGCCAGCTCGCCAATGGGAGGAGCTGAAGCTTTCTTT	CASSPMGGAEAFF
-	-	13	TRBJ1-1	TRBV9	TGTGCCAGCAGCGTAGGGTGGAACACTGAAGCTTTCTTT	CASSVGWNTEAFF
-	-	13	TRBJ1-6	TRBV30	TGTGCCTGGAGTAAAGGCGGACGCCTCCCCCTCCACTTT	CAWSKGGRLPLHF
few	-	13	TRBJ2-7	TRBV29-1	TGCAGCGTTGAAGATCCGGACCGCTACGAGCAGTACTTC	CSVEDPDRYEQYF
-	TRBD1	14	TRBJ1-2	TRBV5-4	TGTGCCAGCAGCACAACAGGGGAGGACTATGGCTACACCTTC	CASSTTGEDYGYTF
once	TRBD1	17	TRBJ2-6	TRBV18	TGTGCCAGCTCACCGGTACAGGGGGCTTCTGGGGCCAACGTCCTGACTTTC	CASSPVQGASGANVLTF
once	-	14	TRBJ1-2	TRBV2	TGTGCCAGCAGTGAAGGGAATGGGGTTGGCGGCTACACCTTC	CASSEGNGVGGYTF
-	-	18	TRBJ2-6	TRBV21-1	TGTGCCAGCAGCAAAAGGGCAGTTAATACCTCTGGGGCCAACGTCCTGACTTTC	CASSKRAVNTSGANVLTF
-	-	16	TRBJ1-1	TRBV28	TGTGCCAGCAGTTTAATAGACACCCCATTAAACACTGAAGCTTTCTTT	CASSLIDTPLNTEAFF
-	TRBD2	12	TRBJ2-1	TRBV5-5	TGTGCCAGCAGCCTTGCGGGGGGCCTTTCGTTCTTC	CASSLAGGLSFF
once	-	14	TRBJ2-7	TRBV15	TGTGCCACCAGCAGAGTAGGACAGCCCTACGAGCAGTACTTC	CATSRVGQPYEQYF
-	TRBD1	15	TRBJ2-7	TRBV19	TGTGCCAGTAGTCCAGACAGGGGGCGCCGCTACGAGCAGTACTTC	CASSPDRGRRYEQYF
-	-	14	TRBJ1-1	TRBV27	TGTGCCAGCAGTACTACAGGTTGGGGGACTGAAGCTTTCTTT	CASSTTGWGTEAFF